Below, 10 T cell receptor beta chains from the same sample are listed, as sequenced in a study of shared clonotypes between healthy human individuals. Profiling relied on immunoSEQ multiplex PCR, and the TCRdb table lists in-frame clones only, not all of them. The data show roughly 550,000 clones, over 95% seen once. Naivety among CD8 cells was defined by CD45RO negativity and positive CCR7 selection, thereby excluding terminally differentiated effector memory CD45RA+ cells. Sequencing input: naive CD8+ T cells sorted from blood. These receptors all come from a woman in her thirties in good health.

The V gene is TRBV5-4, the J gene TRBJ2-7; 8 bases line up with TRBD1. J lost 2 bases, V lost 3 bases, and 7 bases had no gene match. Germline CDR1 reads SGHNT; CDR2 reads YYREEE (reference sequence). This CDR3 region has 15 residues. In DNA, the CDR3 is TGTGCCAGCAGCTACTGGGACAGGATGCCCTACGAGCAGTACTTC. It translates to CASSYWDRMPYEQYF.

The rearrangement uses TRBV30 and TRBJ1-1; TRBD1 is a possible D gene (6 bases). The CDR3 totals 13 residues. The V and J ends lost 5 bases and 5 bases respectively, with 15 bases between them. The V gene's germline CDR1 is GTSNPN and CDR2 SVGIG (reference sequence). CDR3 nucleotide sequence: TGTGCCTGGGACGACACAGGGATTACTGAAGCTTTCTTT. It encodes CAWDDTGITEAFF.

To note about this clone: Other DNA sequences from this sample encode an identical CDR3 as well. The gene calls are TRBV5-6 and TRBJ1-2; D remains ambiguous. Trimming pared 0 bases from V and 4 bases from J, leaving 4 bases between. Germline CDR1 reads SGHDT; CDR2 reads YYEEEE. The CDR3 totals 12 residues. The CDR3 bases are TGTGCCAGCAGCTTGGATTCCTATGGCTACACCTTC. As protein: CASSLDSYGYTF.

The V call is TRBV28, the J call TRBJ2-3; 12 bases fit TRBD2. V shed 4 bases, J shed 3 bases, and the junction held 17 bases outside the gene matches. The CDR3 contains 20 residues. Germline CDR1 and CDR2: MDHEN and SYDVKM. CDR3 coding DNA: TGTGCCAGCAGTTCCACAATCGAGACTAGCGGGAGTGAAGGGACAGATACGCAGTATTTT. Translated: CASSSTIETSGSEGTDTQYF.

The chain links TRBV13 to TRBJ1-1; D remains unclear. This CDR3 contains 15 residues. V gave up 2 bases and J gave up 1 base, with 11 bases separating them. The germline V gene has CDR1 PRHDT and CDR2 FYEKMQ (reference sequence). The chain's CDR3 is CASSLPLGRNTEAFF. In nucleotides, the CDR3 is TGTGCCAGCAGCTTACCCCTGGGCCGGAACACTGAAGCTTTCTTT.

A word on this clone: Distinct nucleotide sequences in the sample also encode this CDR3. This chain uses TRBV5-1 with TRBJ1-3; D remains unclear. The CDR3 has 14 residues. The V end was cut by 0 bases, the J end by 0 bases, with 4 bases between. Germline V gene sequence: CDR1 SGHRS, CDR2 YFSETQ. Written as DNA, the CDR3 is TGCGCCAGCAGCTTGGGCATCTCTGGAAACACCATATATTTT. It yields the protein CASSLGISGNTIYF.

This chain links TRBV2 with TRBJ1-5; D is possibly TRBD1 (6 bases). The germline V gene has CDR1 SNHLY and CDR2 FYNNEI. Trimming took 3 bases from V and 5 from J, leaving 17 bases between them. This CDR3 is built from 16 residues. The CDR3 spells CASSEQGGGLYQPQHF. The CDR3, as DNA: TGTGCCAGCAGTGAGCAGGGAGGGGGTTTGTATCAGCCCCAGCATTTT. Together with reference TRBV2 and TRBJ1-5, the CDR3 gives the full variable domain: EPEVTQTPSHQVTQMGQEVILRCVPISNHLYFYWYRQILGQKVEFLVSFYNNEISEKSEIFDDQFSVERPDGSNFTLKIRSTKLEDSAMYFCASSEQGGGLYQPQHFGDGTRLSIL.

This chain links TRBV11-2 with TRBJ1-2; 9 bases map to TRBD1. Trimming at V came to 5 bases and at J to 8 bases, leaving 9 bases not matched to a gene. Germline CDR1 reads SGHAT; CDR2 reads FQNNGV. This CDR3 comprises 14 residues. The CDR3 protein is CASSPGQGGWGYTF. DNA for the CDR3: TGTGCCAGCAGCCCGGGACAGGGAGGGTGGGGCTACACCTTC.

The rearrangement links TRBV4-2 to TRBJ1-1; 7 bases line up with TRBD1. CDR3 length: 18 residues. Trimming took 4 bases from V and 8 from J; bases not matched to a gene: 22. The germline gives CDR1 LGHNA, CDR2 YNFKEQ. The CDR3 reads CASSLGGGHLNTPMEAFF. The CDR3 bases are TGTGCCAGCAGCCTAGGGGGCGGCCACTTAAACACCCCAATGGAAGCTTTCTTT.

This sequence joins TRBV9 and TRBJ2-5; TRBD2 is a possible D gene (5 bases). Germline-derived CDR1 and CDR2 are SGDLS and YYNGEE. The germline V and J ends were trimmed by 6 bases and 4 bases, with 16 bases remaining between them. The CDR3 loop spans 14 amino acids. CDR3 protein: CASTPGRSGETQYF. The DNA of the CDR3 is TGTGCCAGCACCCCGGGGAGATCGGGAGAGACCCAGTACTTC.